These 8 T cell receptor beta chains were sequenced from one sample in a study of T cells in Graves' hyperthyroidism and ophthalmopathy. Amplification of TCR beta CDR3 regions was performed using RNA transcripts as template. A set of HTBI primers served as the primers for a first-round RT-PCR of the TCR CDR3. TCRdb itself ran the multiplex PCR reads through MiXCR, one entry per CDR3 protein. The repertoire consists of 600,000 to 850,000 distinct CDR3 sequences, with over 15% occurring once and the leading ten covering around 15%. Sequencing was carried out using blood. The origin of the receptors is a woman aged 45-59 years with Graves' hyperthyroidism that later progressed to Graves' ophthalmopathy.

This clonotype came up many times. This chain links TRBV2 with TRBJ1-1; D possibly corresponds to TRBD1 (5 bases). Germline V gene data show CDR1 as SNHLY and CDR2 as FYNNEI. Deletions cut 6 bases from V and 1 base from J, with 9 bases between. The CDR3 loop spans 13 amino acids. The CDR3 DNA reads as TGTGCCAGCAGAATGGGACCGAACACTGAAGCTTTCTTT. It yields the protein CASRMGPNTEAFF.

This clonotype was detected only a few times. The rearrangement joins TRBV27 to TRBJ2-7, with D tentatively TRBD1 or TRBD2 (5 bases each). CDR1 and CDR2 (germline): MNHEY, SMNVEV (reference sequence). V lost 4 bases and J lost 0, with 19 bases in between. The CDR3 has 17 amino acids. As DNA, the CDR3 is TGTGCCAGCAGTTCCCCACGGGGTATCGGGACCTCCTACGAGCAGTACTTC. Protein product: CASSSPRGIGTSYEQYF.

This clonotype was seen a handful of times. V is TRBV10-1 and J is TRBJ1-6; unclear D gene. Germline lookup yields CDR1 WNHNN and CDR2 SYGVQD (reference sequence). The CDR3 is made up of 14 amino acids. Trimming cost V 4 bases and J 6 bases, with 10 bases left between them. For the CDR3, the DNA is TGCGCCAGCAGTGTGGAACGGCTTAATTCACCCCTCCACTTT. As protein: CASSVERLNSPLHF.

This sequence joins TRBV20-1 and TRBJ2-3, with 8 bases that match TRBD2. Unmatched junction bases numbered 11, after V lost 3 bases and J lost 0 bases. In germline, CDR1 is DFQATT, CDR2 SNEGSKA (reference sequence). This CDR3 has 17 amino acids. The CDR3 nucleotides read TGCAGTGCTAGGCCCCCCCAGCGGGGGTGGAGCACAGATACGCAGTATTTT. Its translation is CSARPPQRGWSTDTQYF.

The V and J genes are TRBV6-1 and TRBJ1-4, with TRBD1 identical over 8 bases. V was clipped by 6 bases and J by 1 base; unmatched bases: 10. This CDR3 region has 17 residues. Looked up from germline, CDR1 is MNHNS and CDR2 is SASEGT. The CDR3 sequence is CASSPRQGTGTNEKLFF. The DNA of the CDR3 is TGTGCCAGCAGCCCTAGACAGGGGACGGGAACTAATGAAAAACTGTTTTTT.

This clonotype was observed at least ten times. The chain couples TRBV6-2 or TRBV6-3 to TRBJ2-7; D might be TRBD1 (7 bases). CDR1 is MNHEY and CDR2 is SVGEGT in the germline V gene. This CDR3 region has 14 residues. Trimming cost V 6 bases and J 4 bases, with 16 bases left between them. The CDR3 region has the DNA TGTGCCAGCAGCCCTTCACAGGGGAGGTACGAGCAGTACTTC. This sequence encodes CASSPSQGRYEQYF.

CDR3 in amino acids: CASSSPGAGIAKNIQYF. CDR3 nucleotide sequence: TGTGCCAGCAGTTCCCCGGGGGCGGGGATAGCCAAAAACATTCAGTACTTC. The J gene is TRBJ2-4, the V gene TRBV6-2 or TRBV6-3; D may correspond to TRBD1 or TRBD2 (6 bases each). The CDR3 totals 17 residues. Germline lookup yields CDR1 MNHEY and CDR2 SVGEGT. V lost 4 bases and J lost 0, with 16 bases in between.

The V call is TRBV18, the J call TRBJ2-3, with D possibly TRBD1 on 5 matching bases. Deletions cut 2 bases from V and 2 bases from J, with 23 bases between. The CDR3 is 19 residues long. CDR1 and CDR2 from the germline V gene are KGHSH and LQKENI. The CDR3 nucleotides are TGTGCCAGCTCACCAAGCTCAAGTCTCCGTGACAGACACACAGATACGCAGTATTTT. It specifies CASSPSSSLRDRHTDTQYF. The complete variable domain, with remaining parts taken from reference TRBV18 and TRBJ2-3, reads NAGVMQNPRHLVRRRGQEARLRCSPMKGHSHVYWYRQLPEEGLKFMVYLQKENIIDESGMPKERFSAEFPKEGPSILRIQQVVRGDSAAYFCASSPSSSLRDRHTDTQYFGPGTRLTVL.